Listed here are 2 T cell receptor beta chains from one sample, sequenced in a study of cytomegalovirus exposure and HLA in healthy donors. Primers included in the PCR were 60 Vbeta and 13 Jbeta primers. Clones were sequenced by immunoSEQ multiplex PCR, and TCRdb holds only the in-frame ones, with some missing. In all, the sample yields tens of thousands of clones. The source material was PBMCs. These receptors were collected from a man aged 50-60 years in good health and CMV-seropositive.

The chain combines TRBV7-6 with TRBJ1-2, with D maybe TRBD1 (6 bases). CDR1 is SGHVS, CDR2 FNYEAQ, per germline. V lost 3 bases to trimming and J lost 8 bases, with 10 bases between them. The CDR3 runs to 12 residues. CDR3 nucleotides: TGTGCCAGCAGCTTTTCAGGGGTCGGCTACACCTTC. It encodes CASSFSGVGYTF.

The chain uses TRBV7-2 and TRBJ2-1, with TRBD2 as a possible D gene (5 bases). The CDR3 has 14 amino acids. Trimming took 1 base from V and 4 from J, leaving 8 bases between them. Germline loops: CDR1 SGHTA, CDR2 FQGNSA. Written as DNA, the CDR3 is TGTGCCAGCAGCTTAGGACTACAATACAATGAGCAGTTCTTC. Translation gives CASSLGLQYNEQFF.